What follows are 30 T cell receptor beta chains derived from one specimen sequenced in a study of blood T cell repertoires in COVID-19. Clones were sequenced by immunoSEQ multiplex PCR, and TCRdb holds only the in-frame ones, with some missing. Here the sample spans tens of thousands of clones, approximately 80% being singletons. Sequenced sample: peripheral blood. The receptors shown here come from a human donor in a cohort sampled during active COVID-19.

The CDR3 region is CASSPDTLGGASSYNSPLHF. The DNA for the CDR3 is TGTGCCAGCAGCCCAGATACACTCGGAGGGGCGAGCTCCTATAATTCACCCCTCCACTTT. The chain has TRBV2 and TRBJ1-6; possibly TRBD1 for D (5 bases). Germline V gene sequence: CDR1 SNHLY, CDR2 FYNNEI. The CDR3 runs 20 residues. V gave up 6 bases and J gave up 0 bases, with 24 bases separating them.

The CDR3 loop is CASNRDRASGAFF. The CDR3 region has the DNA TGTGCCAGCAACCGGGACAGGGCGTCCGGAGCTTTCTTT. V and J are TRBV12-3 or TRBV12-4 and TRBJ1-1; 9 bases fit TRBD1. Losses at the gene ends were 7 bases for V and 10 bases for J; bases not matched to a gene: 10. The CDR3 is 13 amino acids.

This rearrangement joins TRBV2 to TRBJ2-2; 13 bases are a match to TRBD2. The V gene's germline CDR1 is SNHLY and CDR2 FYNNEI. The CDR3 runs 15 residues. J was trimmed by 6 bases and V by 6 bases; bases with no gene match: 4. CDR3 DNA: TGTGCCAGCAGAGCCGGGACTAGCGGGGCCGGGGAGCTGTTTTTT. Translation: CASRAGTSGAGELFF. Supplemented by reference TRBV2 and TRBJ2-2, the full variable domain reads EPEVTQTPSHQVTQMGQEVILRCVPISNHLYFYWYRQILGQKVEFLVSFYNNEISEKSEIFDDQFSVERPDGSNFTLKIRSTKLEDSAMYFCASRAGTSGAGELFFGEGSRLTVL.

This chain links TRBV6-6 with TRBJ1-2, with D maybe TRBD1 (6 bases). In germline, CDR1 is MNHNY, CDR2 SVGAGI (reference sequence). The CDR3 runs 16 residues. Trimming removed 6 bases from V and 5 bases from J, with 22 bases in between. Written as DNA, the CDR3 is TGTGCCAGCAGCCTAGGAAGAGGCACAGGGAGTTATGGCTACACCTTC. This codes for CASSLGRGTGSYGYTF.

The chain couples TRBV7-7 to TRBJ2-7; TRBD1 matches 8 bases. Germline lookup yields CDR1 SSHAT and CDR2 FNYEAQ (reference sequence). The CDR3 loop spans 17 amino acids. V shed 5 bases and J 3 bases; nucleotides not matched to a gene: 15. CDR3 amino acids: CASSPDRGIRGHYEQYF. For the CDR3, the DNA is TGTGCCAGCAGCCCAGACAGGGGTATCAGAGGTCACTACGAGCAGTACTTC.

The chain has TRBV6-1 and TRBJ1-6, with unresolved D. This CDR3 is 14 amino acids long. The V end lost 3 bases, the J end lost 7 bases, and 10 bases lay between the germline ends. CDR1 and CDR2 (germline): MNHNS, SASEGT. The CDR3 coding sequence is TGTGCCAGCAGTGATAGTGTTCCGAATTCACCCCTCCACTTT. It translates to CASSDSVPNSPLHF.

The rearrangement links TRBV15 to TRBJ2-7, with a weak D call TRBD2 (6 bases). V gave up 0 bases and J gave up 7 bases, with 13 bases separating them. CDR1 is LNHNV, CDR2 YYDKDF, per germline (reference sequence). The CDR3 runs 14 residues. The CDR3 spells CATSRDRGSWEQYF. The CDR3 nucleotides are TGTGCCACCAGCAGAGATCGGGGGTCTTGGGAGCAGTACTTC.

V gene TRBV21-1 combines with J gene TRBJ2-3; TRBD2 is the table's D call and was not checked against the DNA. TRBV21-1 is a recognized pseudogene. This CDR3 region has 18 residues. CDR3 DNA: TGTGCCAGCAGCTCACCGGGACTCGATACGTCTAGCACAGATACGCAGTATTTT. Its translation is CASSSPGLDTSSTDTQYF.

The rearrangement links TRBV5-5 to TRBJ2-3, with D perhaps TRBD2 (6 bases). Germline CDR1 is SGHKS and CDR2 is YYEKEE (reference sequence). The CDR3 sequence is 14 residues long. V lost 5 bases, J lost 6 bases, and 16 bases lay in between. The CDR3 sequence is CASRVGSGWDTQYF. The CDR3 DNA reads TGTGCCAGCAGAGTGGGTAGCGGCTGGGATACGCAGTATTTT.

V gene TRBV9 combines with J gene TRBJ2-3, with 7 bases lining up with TRBD1. Germline V gene sequence: CDR1 SGDLS, CDR2 YYNGEE. The V and J ends lost 3 bases and 3 bases, in that order; junction bases with no gene match: 7. This CDR3 spans 15 amino acids. CDR3 in DNA: TGTGCCAGCAGCGAACAGGGGTTTGGGACAGATACGCAGTATTTT. This codes for CASSEQGFGTDTQYF.

V usage is TRBV9 and J usage is TRBJ2-2, with 11 bases that match TRBD2. V lost 4 bases to trimming and J lost 6 bases; unmatched junction nucleotides: 11. This CDR3 has 17 residues. Per germline, CDR1 SGDLS and CDR2 YYNGEE. CDR3 residues: CASSPGTSGGLSGELFF. The CDR3 nucleotides read TGTGCCAGCAGCCCCGGAACTAGCGGGGGTCTTTCCGGGGAGCTGTTTTTT.

This chain connects TRBV24-1 to TRBJ2-1; D gene ambiguous. The CDR3 loop spans 16 amino acids. V was shortened by 5 bases and J by 0 bases, with 13 bases between the two germline ends. In germline, CDR1 is KGHDR, CDR2 SFDVKD. As DNA, the CDR3 is TGTGCCACCAGTGCCGCCAAACCGAGCTCCTACAATGAGCAGTTCTTC. Amino acid sequence: CATSAAKPSSYNEQFF.

The J gene is TRBJ2-5, the V gene TRBV7-9; 15 bases fit TRBD2. The length of the CDR3 is 16 residues. V shed 10 bases, J shed 1 base, and the junction held 7 bases outside the gene matches. CDR1 SEHNR and CDR2 FQNEAQ come from the germline V gene (reference sequence). For the CDR3, the DNA is TGTGCCATACCGGGACTAGCGGGGGGACTCCAAGAGACCCAGTACTTC. This gives the protein CAIPGLAGGLQETQYF.

The chain couples TRBV5-1 to TRBJ2-1; TRBD2 agrees at 14 bases. The junction had 9 bases not matched to a gene; V was cut back by 6 bases and J by 7 bases. CDR1 is SGHRS, CDR2 YFSETQ, per germline. The CDR3 loop spans 16 amino acids. CDR3 coding DNA: TGCGCCAGCACCAAAATGGGACTAGCGGGGGCGAATGAGCAGTTCTTC. It codes for CASTKMGLAGANEQFF.

The chain employs TRBV4-1 and TRBJ2-4, with D maybe TRBD1 (6 bases). The ends were cut back, 2 bases at V and 3 bases at J, with 17 bases in the middle. The germline V gene encodes CDR1 MGHRA and CDR2 YSYEKL. This CDR3 contains 17 residues. The CDR3 protein is CASSQPTQGWDKNIQYF. The CDR3 DNA reads as TGCGCCAGCAGCCAACCCACACAGGGTTGGGACAAAAACATTCAGTACTTC.

The rearrangement joins TRBV12-3 or TRBV12-4 to TRBJ1-3; 8 bases align to TRBD1. Trimming took 8 bases from V and 2 from J; bases not matched to a gene: 2. CDR3 size: 13 residues. The CDR3 sequence: CASLRGPGNTIYF. The CDR3 region has the DNA TGTGCCAGCCTCAGGGGGCCTGGAAACACCATATATTTT.

The chain couples TRBV6-2 or TRBV6-3 to TRBJ1-4; TRBD1 matches 7 bases. The germline gives CDR1 MNHEY, CDR2 SVGEGT. This CDR3 region has 15 residues. The V segment lost 5 bases and the J segment 6 bases; nucleotides outside the gene matches: 9. In DNA form, the CDR3 reads TGTGCCAGCAGTATAAACAGGGGAGGATATGAAAAACTGTTTTTT. Translating it yields CASSINRGGYEKLFF.

The chain carries TRBV6-1 and TRBJ2-3; TRBD1 matches at 10 bases. Germline V gene sequence: CDR1 MNHNS, CDR2 SASEGT. V trimming: 1 base; J trimming: 6 bases; junction bases outside the gene matches: 7. This CDR3 is 16 amino acids long. The CDR3 DNA reads as TGTGCCAGCAGTGAAGTATTGACAGGGGGCCGCGATACGCAGTATTTT. Its translation: CASSEVLTGGRDTQYF.

The chain joins TRBV7-3 to TRBJ2-3; 7 nucleotides match TRBD2. The V gene's germline CDR1 is SGHTA and CDR2 FQGTGA. The CDR3 spans 14 residues. The trim removed 2 bases at V and 3 bases at J, leaving 2 bases unmatched. The CDR3 bases are TGTGCCAGCAGCTTAGTGGGGGGGACAGATACGCAGTATTTT. Translating gives CASSLVGGTDTQYF.

This clone was seen a few times. This chain links TRBV9 with TRBJ1-2; a weak D match, TRBD1 (5 bases). This CDR3 contains 14 residues. Germline CDR1 is SGDLS and CDR2 is YYNGEE. Between the trimmed V and J ends, which lost 0 bases and 4 bases, there was a span of 10 bases. This CDR3 is CASSVEGSAYGYTF. CDR3 coding DNA: TGTGCCAGCAGCGTAGAGGGGTCCGCCTATGGCTACACCTTC.

This clone appeared once. CDR3 in DNA: TGTGCCAGCAGCCCTACCGCAATGTGGGCGAGCAATCAGCCCCAGCATTTT. Its protein product is CASSPTAMWASNQPQHF. The chain links TRBV5-5 to TRBJ1-5; D remains ambiguous. Germline CDR1 and CDR2: SGHKS and YYEKEE (reference sequence). The CDR3 length is 17 residues. Trimming removed 4 bases from V and 1 base from J, with 18 bases in between. Variable domain in full (rest from reference TRBV5-5 and TRBJ1-5): DAGVTQSPTHLIKTRGQQVTLRCSPISGHKSVSWYQQVLGQGPQFIFQYYEKEERGRGNFPDRFSARQFPNYSSELNVNALLLGDSALYLCASSPTAMWASNQPQHFGDGTRLSIL.

The rearrangement links TRBV11-2 to TRBJ2-7, with D possibly being TRBD1 (6 bases). Germline CDR1 and CDR2: SGHAT and FQNNGV. V lost 6 bases and J lost 6, with 21 bases in between. This CDR3 is built from 15 residues. CDR3 amino acids: CASSWRTAPAFEQYF. The CDR3 DNA sequence: TGTGCCAGCAGTTGGAGGACAGCGCCGGCTTTCGAGCAGTACTTC.

This rearrangement joins TRBV3-1 (or the pseudogene TRBV3-2) to TRBJ2-1, with 10 bases identical to TRBD2. The J segment lost 2 bases and the V segment lost 2 bases, leaving 3 bases of the junction unmatched. Germline V gives CDR1 LGHDT, CDR2 YNNKEL (reference sequence). This CDR3 comprises 16 residues. CDR3 bases: TGTGCCAGCAGCCAAAATAGCGGGGGGCCCTACAATGAGCAGTTCTTC. This sequence encodes CASSQNSGGPYNEQFF.

The rearrangement joins TRBV6-4 to TRBJ1-6; D is undetermined. CDR1 is MRHNA, CDR2 SNTAGT, per germline. This CDR3 region has 14 residues. The V end was cut by 2 bases, the J end by 6 bases, with 8 bases between. Here the CDR3 reads CASSDAGINSPLHF. CDR3 coding DNA: TGTGCCAGCAGTGACGCGGGAATTAATTCACCCCTCCACTTT.

The chain carries TRBV9 and TRBJ2-3; 9 nucleotides agree with TRBD2. The CDR3 has 15 amino acids. Trimming at V came to 0 bases and at J to 8 bases, leaving 7 bases not matched to a gene. CDR1 SGDLS and CDR2 YYNGEE come from the germline V gene. The CDR3 DNA follows: TGTGCCAGCAGCGTAGGGGTGCGGGGGGGTAGTACGCAGTATTTT. Its protein is CASSVGVRGGSTQYF.

The chain couples TRBV9 to TRBJ1-3; D gene uncertain. The CDR3 is made up of 16 amino acids. The V end lost 4 bases, the J end lost 0 bases, and 14 bases lay between the germline ends. Germline CDR1 SGDLS, CDR2 YYNGEE. CDR3 coding DNA: TGTGCCAGCAGCTTTGGGCCCCCTCTCTCTGGAAACACCATATATTTT. Protein product: CASSFGPPLSGNTIYF. The full variable domain, its missing parts supplied by reference TRBV9 and TRBJ1-3, is DSGVTQTPKHLITATGQRVTLRCSPRSGDLSVYWYQQSLDQGLQFLIQYYNGEERAKGNILERFSAQQFPDLHSELNLSSLELGDSALYFCASSFGPPLSGNTIYFGEGSWLTVV.

This clone was counted once. The genes are TRBV5-5 and TRBJ1-2; no clear D. This CDR3 has 14 amino acids. CDR1 is SGHKS, CDR2 YYEKEE, per germline (reference sequence). Trimming shortened V by 0 bases and J by 3 bases, and 9 bases separated the two germline ends. The CDR3: CASSLDNPYYGYTF. The CDR3 DNA is TGTGCCAGCAGCTTGGACAATCCCTACTATGGCTACACCTTC.

This sequence joins TRBV5-1 and TRBJ2-3, with 16 bases aligning to TRBD2. V shed 0 bases and J 3 bases; nucleotides not matched to a gene: 10. Per germline, CDR1 SGHRS and CDR2 YFSETQ. The length of the CDR3 is 20 residues. CDR3 sequence (DNA): TGCGCCAGCAGCTTGGTTCCCGGGACTAGCGGGGGGGCCAGGACAGATACGCAGTATTTT. Its protein product is CASSLVPGTSGGARTDTQYF.

The chain is built from TRBV24-1 and TRBJ2-2; D may be TRBD1 (5 bases). The CDR3 sequence is 13 residues long. Trimming took off 2 bases at V and 7 bases at J, with 7 bases between the two ends. In germline, CDR1 is KGHDR, CDR2 SFDVKD. Here the CDR3 reads CATSDYDSGELFF. The CDR3 DNA follows: TGTGCCACCAGTGATTACGACAGCGGGGAGCTGTTTTTT.

The CDR3 region has the DNA TGTGCCAGCAGTTACTCCGGGACAGGGATCGAGCAGTACTTC. Protein product: CASSYSGTGIEQYF. The chain uses TRBV6-5 and TRBJ2-7; 9 bases are a match to TRBD1. Per germline, CDR1 MNHEY and CDR2 SVGAGI. This CDR3 comprises 14 residues. The J segment lost 6 bases and the V segment lost 0 bases, leaving 3 bases of the junction unmatched.